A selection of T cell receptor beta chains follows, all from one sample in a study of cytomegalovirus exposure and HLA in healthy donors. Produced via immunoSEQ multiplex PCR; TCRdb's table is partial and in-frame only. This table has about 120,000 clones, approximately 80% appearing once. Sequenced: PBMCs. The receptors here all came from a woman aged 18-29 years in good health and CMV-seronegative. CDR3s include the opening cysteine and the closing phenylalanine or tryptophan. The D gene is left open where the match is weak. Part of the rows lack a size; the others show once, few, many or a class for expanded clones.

TGCGCCAGTGGGGACAGGGGAAACAATGAGCAGTTCTTC CASGDRGNNEQFF TRBJ2-1 TRBV5-1 TRBD1 NA
TGTGCCAGCTCACCACCGGAGGGCTGGTCGCAGTATTTT CASSPPEGWSQYF TRBJ2-3 TRBV18 NA NA
TGCGCCAGCAGCTTGGCACCAGCAGACAACGAGGAGACCCAGTACTTC CASSLAPADNEETQYF TRBJ2-5 TRBV5-1 NA NA
TGTGCCAGTAAAGGGATCCTAGCGGAAAACATTCAGTACTTC CASKGILAENIQYF TRBJ2-4 TRBV6-5 TRBD2 NA
TGTGCCAGCAGTGAGCCTGGACAGGCGGCCAAAAACAGTCAGTACTTC CASSEPGQAAKNSQYF TRBJ2-4 TRBV6-1 TRBD1 NA
TGTGCCAGCAGCGTAGCCCCCGGGACAGGCTACGAAAAACTGTTTTTT CASSVAPGTGYEKLFF TRBJ1-4 TRBV9 TRBD1 NA
TGTGCCAGCAGCTACGGACAGGGCGCAACCTACGAGCAGTACTTC CASSYGQGATYEQYF TRBJ2-7 TRBV5-4 TRBD1 once
TGTGCCAGCAGTTTCACTAGCGGCGTACCCTACGAGCAGTACTTC CASSFTSGVPYEQYF TRBJ2-7 TRBV6-6 TRBD2 NA
TGTGCCAGCAGTTTCGGCCCGGCCAGGGATGGCTACACCTTC CASSFGPARDGYTF TRBJ1-2 TRBV27 NA few
TGTGCCAGCAGCTTAGGACGGTCTGGGGCCAACGGCCTGACTTTC CASSLGRSGANGLTF TRBJ2-6 TRBV7-6 NA NA
TGTGCCAGCAGAACCCCGGGGGGACAACTATACGAGCAGTACTTC CASRTPGGQLYEQYF TRBJ2-7 TRBV7-2 NA NA
TGTGCCAGCAAAGGGACAGGGGGTAATTCACCCCTCCACTTT CASKGTGGNSPLHF TRBJ1-6 TRBV6-5 TRBD1 NA
TGCGCCAGCAGCTTTTCCGCGGGCGAGACCCAGTACTTC CASSFSAGETQYF TRBJ2-5 TRBV5-1 NA NA
TGCAGCGTTCAGGGGGGCAAAAACATTCAGTACTTC CSVQGGKNIQYF TRBJ2-4 TRBV29-1 NA NA
TGCGCCAGCAGCCTGACAGGGATCGGCTTCGACGAGCAGTACTTC CASSLTGIGFDEQYF TRBJ2-7 TRBV4-3 TRBD1 NA
TGTGCCAGCAGACTAGACGGGACAACTAATGAAAAACTGTTTTTT CASRLDGTTNEKLFF TRBJ1-4 TRBV6-6 NA few
TGTGCCAGTAGTATGGTCTACGGGGGTACCTATGGCTACACCTTC CASSMVYGGTYGYTF TRBJ1-2 TRBV19 NA NA
TGTGCCAGTAGCCCATCCCGGGGACAGGGAGGGGTACGGCAGTACTTC CASSPSRGQGGVRQYF TRBJ2-7 TRBV19 TRBD1 NA
TGTGCCAGCTCTTTGATGGACAGGGGAGACGGAAAACTGTTTTTT CASSLMDRGDGKLFF TRBJ1-4 TRBV18 TRBD1 NA
TGCGCCAGCAGCTTGGCCGGAGGTGGCACTGAAGCTTTCTTT CASSLAGGGTEAFF TRBJ1-1 TRBV5-1 NA NA
TGCGCCAGCAGCCAAGTCGGGGGGGTGAACACTGAAGCTTTCTTT CASSQVGGVNTEAFF TRBJ1-1 TRBV4-1 NA NA
TGTGCCAGCAGCTTCCCAGGGGGCCTCGAGCAGTACTTC CASSFPGGLEQYF TRBJ2-7 TRBV7-2 TRBD1 NA
TGTGCCAGTAGTCCAGGGGGGACTGAAGCTTTCTTT CASSPGGTEAFF TRBJ1-1 TRBV19 TRBD1 NA
TGTGCCAGCAGCCGCACCCCGGGACAGGGACACAATGAGCAGTTCTTC CASSRTPGQGHNEQFF TRBJ2-1 TRBV11-2 TRBD1 NA
TGTGCCAGCTCCGGACAGGGACTCACCTACGAGCAGTACTTC CASSGQGLTYEQYF TRBJ2-7 TRBV18 TRBD1 NA
TGTGCCAGCAGCCAATGGGGCGGGAGGGAATACAATGAGCAGTTCTTC CASSQWGGREYNEQFF TRBJ2-1 TRBV14 TRBD2 few
TGCGCCAGCGGAGATTCTGCCGAGCAGTACTTC CASGDSAEQYF TRBJ2-7 TRBV10-2 NA once
TGTGCCAGCAGCGCCGTGACTAGCGGGAGATGGGGGAATGAGCAGTTCTTC CASSAVTSGRWGNEQFF TRBJ2-1 TRBV9 TRBD2 NA
TGCGCCAGCAGCGGGGACACAAGCACAGATACGCAGTATTTT CASSGDTSTDTQYF TRBJ2-3 TRBV10-1 NA NA
TGTGCCAGCTCAGAGGGAATCGGGGGCACTGAAGCTTTCTTT CASSEGIGGTEAFF TRBJ1-1 TRBV18 NA NA
TGTGCCAGCAGCCAGGGGGGAGCTAATGAAAAACTGTTTTTT CASSQGGANEKLFF TRBJ1-4 TRBV7-6 TRBD1 NA
TGTGCCAGCACACAAAGAGGGAGTCAGGCGAACACTGAAGCTTTCTTT CASTQRGSQANTEAFF TRBJ1-1 TRBV5-4 NA NA
TGTGCCAGCAGTGAAGGGAGCGGGGACACCGGGGAGCTGTTTTTT CASSEGSGDTGELFF TRBJ2-2 TRBV6-1 TRBD2 NA
TGCGCCAGCAGCTTGGCCGAAGGGGCTTTTGGAAATGAGCAGTTCTTC CASSLAEGAFGNEQFF TRBJ2-1 TRBV5-1 NA NA
TGTGCCAGCAGCCCCCGCCAGGGGGTTATCTACGAGCAGTACTTC CASSPRQGVIYEQYF TRBJ2-7 TRBV5-4 TRBD1 NA
TGTGCCAGCGGAAAACAGGGTTTCAGCTACGAGCAGTACTTC CASGKQGFSYEQYF TRBJ2-7 TRBV6-1 NA NA
TGTGCCAGCAGCCAAGGGAAATTCGGACGGGAGAACATGAACACTGAAGCTTTCTTT CASSQGKFGRENMNTEAFF TRBJ1-1 TRBV14 NA NA
TGCGCCAGCAGTTTCGGGGTGATGGACACTGAAGCTTTCTTT CASSFGVMDTEAFF TRBJ1-1 TRBV5-1 NA NA
TGTGCCAGCAGCTTTAAACGGGAGCAGTACTTC CASSFKREQYF TRBJ2-7 TRBV7-9 NA NA
TGTGCCAGTAAGGGGGTGTTGGGACTAGCGGGCGATACGCAGTATTTT CASKGVLGLAGDTQYF TRBJ2-3 TRBV19 TRBD2 NA
TGTGCCAGTAGTATGGGACAGGTGTCGGTAGGCTACACCTTC CASSMGQVSVGYTF TRBJ1-2 TRBV19 TRBD1 NA
TGCGCCAGCAGCCTAGGGACAGACGAGCAGTACTTC CASSLGTDEQYF TRBJ2-7 TRBV4-1 TRBD1 once